There are many counts of the clone carrying this T cell receptor beta chain. Its antigen is unidentified. An end of the junction differs from the germline gene, which may be a read error. This specimen comes from a study of T-cell reconstitution after alpha-beta-depleted transplantation in children. Notes on the study in general: Expanded graft clones, several hundred of them, were reportedly the source of alpha-beta T cells about two months after transplant.

In germline, CDR1 is SQVTM, CDR2 ANQGSEA. The CDR3 length is 12 residues. A TCRbeta library incorporating unique molecular identifiers was prepared. TCRdb reanalysed the PCR reads using MiXCR and keeps one entry per CDR3 protein. The sample has hundreds of thousands of distinct CDR3 sequences, around 9.9% seen once. Sequences were derived from PBMCs, sampled before TCRalphabeta/CD19-depleted stem cell transplant. The rearrangement uses TRBV29-1 and TRBJ2-1, with no clear D. The sequence came from a child younger than two with acute myeloid leukemia, due to receive a stem cell transplant. The CDR3 is CSVDESRREVLF. DNA for the CDR3: TGCAGCGTTGACGAATCTCGGCGTGAAGTCCTCTTC.